These 21 T cell receptor beta chains came from one sample sequenced in a study of cytomegalovirus exposure and HLA in healthy donors. The PCR had 60 Vbeta and 13 Jbeta primers. Produced via immunoSEQ multiplex PCR; TCRdb's table is partial and in-frame only. The table shows 100,000 to 150,000 clones, with roughly 66% occurring only once. The sequencing sample was made of PBMCs. These receptor sequences come from a man between 18 and 29 years old in good health and CMV-seronegative.

This chain uses TRBV9 with TRBJ2-1; 8 bases fit TRBD1. Trimming cost V 5 bases and J 6 bases; bases outside gene matches: 16. The germline V gene encodes CDR1 SGDLS and CDR2 YYNGEE. This CDR3 has 17 amino acids. CDR3 DNA: TGTGCCAGCAGTTTCCGGGACAGGTCAAACCTTGGCAATGAGCAGTTCTTC. Amino acids: CASSFRDRSNLGNEQFF.

The gene calls are TRBV27 and TRBJ2-7; the match to TRBD1 covers 7 bases. Per germline, CDR1 MNHEY and CDR2 SMNVEV (reference sequence). CDR3 length equals 16 residues. Losses at the gene ends were 0 bases for V and 2 bases for J; bases not matched to a gene: 7. The CDR3 DNA follows: TGTGCCAGCAGTTTATCCCCGACAGGGACCACCTACGAGCAGTACTTC. It yields the protein CASSLSPTGTTYEQYF.

This clone was seen only a few times. This sequence joins TRBV5-1 and TRBJ2-5, with D possibly TRBD2 on 5 matching bases. The V gene lost 4 bases and the J gene lost 1 base, with 14 bases spanning the gap. The germline gives CDR1 SGHRS, CDR2 YFSETQ. This CDR3 spans 15 amino acids. CDR3 amino acids: CASSRVIGVQETQYF. CDR3 nucleotide sequence: TGCGCCAGCAGCCGGGTGATCGGGGTCCAAGAGACCCAGTACTTC.

V and J are TRBV6-1 and TRBJ1-3; D may be TRBD1 (6 bases). The CDR3 loop spans 20 amino acids. Germline CDR1 is MNHNS and CDR2 is SASEGT. Trimming left V 1 base short and J 1 base short, with 23 bases between. CDR3 loop: CASSEGRWGQGADSGNTIYF. The CDR3 region has the DNA TGTGCCAGCAGTGAAGGTCGTTGGGGGCAAGGAGCGGATTCTGGAAACACCATATATTTT.

V and J are TRBV6-6 and TRBJ1-5, with D unclear. Trimming removed 0 bases from V and 2 bases from J, with 8 bases in between. The CDR3 length is 15 residues. Germline CDR1 reads MNHNY; CDR2 reads SVGAGI (reference sequence). CDR3 nucleotide sequence: TGTGCCAGCAGTTACTCGACCGGGGGCAATCAGCCCCAGCATTTT. Its protein product is CASSYSTGGNQPQHF.

CDR3 protein: CASSLGQQGEQYF. The CDR3 nucleotides read TGTGCCAGCAGCTTAGGACAGCAAGGCGAGCAGTACTTC. The rearrangement links TRBV13 to TRBJ2-7; D is uncertain. V was clipped by 0 bases and J by 6 bases, with 9 bases between them. CDR3 size: 13 residues. Germline loops: CDR1 PRHDT, CDR2 FYEKMQ (reference sequence).

This chain connects TRBV19 to TRBJ1-4, with 8 nucleotides matching TRBD1. The CDR3 loop spans 13 amino acids. Germline CDR1 and CDR2: LNHDA and SQIVND (reference sequence). V was pared by 7 bases and J by 8 bases, with 6 bases of the junction left unmatched. In DNA, the CDR3 is TGTGCCAGTAATCAGGGGGCTTCGGAAAAACTGTTTTTT. Translation: CASNQGASEKLFF.

J is TRBJ1-5 and V is TRBV19, with D maybe TRBD1 (5 bases). The CDR3 consists of 15 residues. Germline CDR1 LNHDA, CDR2 SQIVND (reference sequence). Trimming stripped 5 bases from V and 4 bases from J, with 15 bases between. CDR3 bases: TGTGCCAGTAGTCTTCGGACGGAGGGGAATCAGCCCCAGCATTTT. Its translation is CASSLRTEGNQPQHF.

The chain links TRBV6-1 to TRBJ2-1; D might be TRBD2 (6 bases). Germline loops: CDR1 MNHNS, CDR2 SASEGT. The CDR3 is made up of 18 amino acids. Trimming pared 4 bases from V and 8 bases from J, leaving 27 bases between. CDR3 residues: CASSGFRRRGHHSDEQFF. CDR3 DNA sequence: TGTGCCAGCAGTGGCTTTCGACGGAGGGGTCACCATTCGGATGAGCAGTTCTTC.

The chain links TRBV7-7 to TRBJ2-3; D not certain. V was clipped by 1 base and J by 6 bases, with 8 bases between them. The CDR3 extends over 13 amino acids. Germline CDR1 and CDR2: SSHAT and FNYEAQ (reference sequence). This CDR3 is CASSLGGMDTQYF. In DNA, the CDR3 is TGTGCCAGCAGCTTAGGCGGAATGGATACGCAGTATTTT.

The V and J genes are TRBV10-3 and TRBJ1-1; possibly TRBD1 for D (5 bases). The CDR3 sequence is 15 residues long. Between the trimmed V and J ends, which lost 6 bases and 1 base, there was a span of 15 bases. Germline V gene sequence: CDR1 ENHRY, CDR2 SYGVKD. The CDR3 bases are TGTGCCATCAGCCCGCGGGAGGGGACGAACACTGAAGCTTTCTTT. Protein product: CAISPREGTNTEAFF.

The chain employs TRBV5-6 and TRBJ1-1; tentative D call: TRBD1 (6 bases). This CDR3 is 15 amino acids long. Trimming shortened V by 4 bases and J by 3 bases, and 16 bases separated the two germline ends. Germline lookup yields CDR1 SGHDT and CDR2 YYEEEE. The CDR3 DNA is TGTGCCAGCAGCAAACAGGGCCTAACGTACACTGAAGCTTTCTTT. This sequence encodes CASSKQGLTYTEAFF.

This clone has more than one count but fewer than ten. DNA of the CDR3: TGTGCCAGCAGATTGGAGGGCAGGGGGATCGGGCAGCCCCAGCATTTT. This gives the protein CASRLEGRGIGQPQHF. The chain has TRBV2 and TRBJ1-5, with 7 bases matching TRBD1. This CDR3 contains 16 residues. V trimming: 6 bases; J trimming: 7 bases; junction bases outside the gene matches: 15. In germline, CDR1 is SNHLY, CDR2 FYNNEI.

This clone was observed a handful of times. This chain joins TRBV5-4 and TRBJ1-2; D may be TRBD1 (5 bases). V lost 9 bases to trimming and J lost 3 bases, with 30 bases between them. Germline CDR1 and CDR2: SGHNT and YYREEE (reference sequence). There are 18 residues in the CDR3. This CDR3 reads CATGAPGTQPNFHYGYTF. CDR3 DNA: TGTGCCACCGGGGCTCCTGGGACTCAACCCAACTTCCACTATGGCTACACCTTC.

The chain employs TRBV6-6 and TRBJ2-1; 10 nucleotides agree with TRBD2. CDR1 and CDR2 (germline): MNHNY, SVGAGI (reference sequence). The length of the CDR3 is 16 residues. V gave up 6 bases and J gave up 1 base; unmatched junction bases: 6. CDR3 amino acids: CASSRRTSGSYNEQFF. The CDR3 DNA is TGTGCCAGCAGCCGAAGGACTAGCGGATCCTACAATGAGCAGTTCTTC.

The V gene is TRBV11-2, the J gene TRBJ2-5; TRBD1 aligns across 7 bases. Germline CDR1 reads SGHAT; CDR2 reads FQNNGV. This CDR3 is built from 15 residues. V dropped 5 bases and J dropped 6; count of bases not matched to a gene: 12. The CDR3 DNA reads TGTGCCAGCAGCAAGGGGACAGATTGGCCCAAGACCCAGTACTTC. Its translation is CASSKGTDWPKTQYF.

This chain links TRBV29-1 with TRBJ1-1; 7 nucleotides agree with TRBD1. Germline V gives CDR1 SQVTM, CDR2 ANQGSEA. This CDR3 region has 12 residues. Germline trimming cut 6 bases from V and 4 bases from J; bases unmatched to any gene: 5. CDR3 residues: CSVTGAGTEAFF. In DNA, the CDR3 is TGCAGCGTCACAGGGGCGGGCACTGAAGCTTTCTTT.

The chain has TRBV6-1 and TRBJ2-2; D perhaps matches TRBD2 (5 bases). Germline assignment: CDR1 MNHNS and CDR2 SASEGT. The CDR3 consists of 14 residues. Trimming shortened V by 6 bases and J by 6 bases, and 14 bases separated the two germline ends. The CDR3: CASRTGFHAGELFF. CDR3 nucleotide sequence: TGTGCCAGCAGGACGGGATTTCACGCCGGGGAGCTGTTTTTT.

The chain is built from TRBV2 and TRBJ2-1; D is uncertain. The CDR3 spans 11 residues. V was clipped by 3 bases and J by 15 bases, with 12 bases between them. Germline loops: CDR1 SNHLY, CDR2 FYNNEI. The CDR3: CASSEGPRRFF. In nucleotides, the CDR3 is TGTGCCAGCAGTGAGGGCCCCCGCCGGTTCTTC.

The chain uses TRBV19 and TRBJ2-5; TRBD1 matches at 10 bases. Trimming removed 4 bases from V and 2 bases from J; junction bases left unmatched: 10. The CDR3 totals 17 residues. CDR1 LNHDA and CDR2 SQIVND come from the germline V gene (reference sequence). CDR3 nucleotides: TGTGCCAGTAGTAGGGGACAGGGGTTGGGGGAGCAAGAGACCCAGTACTTC. This gives the protein CASSRGQGLGEQETQYF.

This chain uses TRBV2 with TRBJ2-3; TRBD1 matches 8 bases. The V gene end was trimmed by 9 bases and the J gene end by 6 bases; junction bases not matched to a gene: 5. Germline V gene lookup returns CDR1 SNHLY and CDR2 FYNNEI. The CDR3 has 12 residues. In DNA form, the CDR3 reads TGTGCCAGACAGGGGGGCAGGGATACGCAGTATTTT. Residues: CARQGGRDTQYF.